Listed below are T cell receptor beta chains from one sample, sequenced in a study of shared clonotypes between healthy human individuals. The data were produced by immunoSEQ multiplex PCR, yet TCRdb's version contains in-frame clones alone and is incomplete. The repertoire holds some 2,100,000 clones, with approximately 95% as singletons. The material sequenced was naive CD4+ T cells sorted from blood. The receptors shown here come from a young man in good health. Each CDR3 is given with its conserved first and last residue. The D gene is left open where the match is weak. Clone sizes are given selectively: once, few, many, or a class where the clone is expanded.

j_call	clone_size	v_call	d_call	cdr3_aa	cdr3_nt
TRBJ1-2	.	TRBV7-9	TRBD1	CASSLAGTGGADGYTF	TGTGCCAGCAGCTTAGCTGGGACAGGGGGCGCGGATGGCTACACCTTC
TRBJ1-2	.	TRBV6-5	TRBD1	CASSSGTGPNYGYTF	TGTGCCAGCAGCTCCGGGACAGGGCCTAACTATGGCTACACCTTC
TRBJ2-7	once	TRBV7-9	.	CASSDTAKTYEQYF	TGTGCCAGCAGCGATACCGCTAAAACTTACGAGCAGTACTTC
TRBJ1-1	.	TRBV11-2	.	CASSLGAVDEAFF	TGTGCCAGCAGCTTAGGGGCGGTCGATGAAGCTTTCTTT
TRBJ1-5	.	TRBV4-1	.	CASSPRAAYSNQPQHF	TGCGCCAGCAGCCCCCGGGCAGCGTATAGCAATCAGCCCCAGCATTTT
TRBJ1-2	.	TRBV19	.	CASSKMEAPYGYTF	TGTGCCAGTAGTAAGATGGAGGCCCCCTATGGCTACACCTTC
TRBJ2-5	.	TRBV11-2	TRBD2	CASSLGPGTSGGAQETQYF	TGTGCCAGCAGCTTGGGTCCCGGGACTAGCGGGGGGGCCCAAGAGACCCAGTACTTC
TRBJ1-2	.	TRBV2	.	CASREQGENGYTF	TGTGCCAGCAGGGAACAGGGTGAGAATGGCTACACCTTC
TRBJ2-7	.	TRBV5-1	TRBD1	CASSLGQGLTYEQYF	TGCGCCAGCAGCTTGGGACAGGGCCTAACCTACGAGCAGTACTTC
TRBJ1-3	.	TRBV18	.	CASSPEFPSGNTIYF	TGTGCCAGCTCACCAGAATTCCCCTCTGGAAACACCATATATTTT
TRBJ2-5	once	TRBV19	.	CASSIDGETQYF	TGTGCCAGTAGTATAGATGGAGAGACCCAGTACTTC
TRBJ2-2	.	TRBV7-2	.	CASRPRGELFF	TGTGCCAGCAGACCACGGGGGGAGCTGTTTTTT
TRBJ1-6	.	TRBV19	.	CATKGSSFYNSPLHF	TGTGCCACCAAGGGGTCCTCATTCTATAATTCACCCCTCCACTTT
TRBJ1-2	.	TRBV19	TRBD1	CASSTGTGEVGYTF	TGTGCCAGTAGTACGGGGACAGGGGAGGTCGGCTACACCTTC
TRBJ1-2	.	TRBV10-3	.	CAISGSGGLEYGYTF	TGTGCCATCAGTGGGTCGGGGGGCCTAGAGTATGGCTACACCTTC
TRBJ1-1	.	TRBV19	.	CASGQQGVNTEAFF	TGTGCCAGTGGACAACAGGGTGTAAACACTGAAGCTTTCTTT
TRBJ1-6	once	TRBV4-1	.	CASSSHRVGSPLHF	TGCGCCAGCAGCTCCCACAGGGTTGGCTCACCCCTCCACTTT
TRBJ1-5	.	TRBV5-1	.	CASSLDRDQPQHF	TGCGCCAGCAGCTTGGACAGGGACCAGCCCCAGCATTTT
TRBJ2-7	.	TRBV2	TRBD1	CASSAGTAAYEQYF	TGTGCCAGCAGCGCCGGGACAGCAGCCTACGAGCAGTACTTC
TRBJ2-7	.	TRBV6-1	TRBD2	CASMRGVSSYEQYF	TGTGCCAGCATGCGGGGGGTGAGCTCCTACGAGCAGTACTTC
TRBJ2-2	.	TRBV5-6	TRBD1	CASSLFMTGAITGELFF	TGTGCCAGCAGCTTGTTCATGACAGGGGCAATTACCGGGGAGCTGTTTTTT
TRBJ1-1	.	TRBV10-2	TRBD1	CASSRDSLNTEAFF	TGCGCCAGCAGTCGGGACAGCTTGAACACTGAAGCTTTCTTT
TRBJ1-4	.	TRBV9	.	CASSPQGGLTNEKLFF	TGTGCCAGCAGCCCCCAAGGGGGTCTTACTAATGAAAAACTGTTTTTT
TRBJ2-5	.	TRBV6-1	.	CASARDREETQYF	TGTGCCAGCGCCAGGGACCGCGAAGAGACCCAGTACTTC
TRBJ2-1	.	TRBV5-6	.	CASSLIIRGNEQFF	TGTGCCAGCAGCTTGATAATTAGGGGCAATGAGCAGTTCTTC
TRBJ2-7	.	TRBV7-6	TRBD1	CASSLEVGTGAYEQYF	TGTGCCAGCAGCTTAGAAGTAGGGACAGGGGCCTACGAGCAGTACTTC
TRBJ2-1	.	TRBV11-2	TRBD2	CASSLVWTSGHNEQFF	TGTGCCAGCAGCTTAGTATGGACTAGCGGACACAATGAGCAGTTCTTC
TRBJ1-3	.	TRBV11-2	.	CASSPRGGGTGNTIYF	TGTGCCAGCAGCCCCCGAGGGGGGGGTACTGGAAACACCATATATTTT
TRBJ1-2	.	TRBV5-6	TRBD1	CASSLFFGTGEVGYTF	TGTGCCAGCAGCTTGTTTTTCGGGACAGGGGAAGTTGGCTACACCTTC
TRBJ1-2	.	TRBV7-9	.	CASSLTEGSYGYTF	TGTGCCAGCAGCTTAACGGAGGGAAGCTATGGCTACACCTTC
TRBJ2-7	once	TRBV9	.	CASSGDTAPYEQYF	TGTGCCAGCAGCGGGGACACCGCTCCCTACGAGCAGTACTTC
TRBJ1-3	.	TRBV6-6	.	CASSYPSGVSGNTIYF	TGTGCCAGCAGTTACCCTTCGGGGGTTTCTGGAAACACCATATATTTT
TRBJ1-2	once	TRBV11-2	TRBD1	CASSTQGHYGYTF	TGTGCCAGCAGCACACAGGGGCACTATGGCTACACCTTC
TRBJ2-7	.	TRBV5-1	.	CASSLTPLSSYEQYF	TGCGCCAGCAGCTTGACACCTCTTAGCTCCTACGAGCAGTACTTC
TRBJ2-7	.	TRBV6-6	.	CASSSTRTGSDEQYF	TGTGCCAGCAGTTCAACTAGGACGGGATCCGACGAGCAGTACTTC
TRBJ2-7	.	TRBV2	TRBD1	CASSHEGTGAPYEQYF	TGTGCCAGCAGTCACGAAGGGACAGGAGCCCCCTACGAGCAGTACTTC
TRBJ2-7	.	TRBV19	.	CASSIAVGSNEQYF	TGTGCCAGTAGTATAGCGGTAGGCTCTAACGAGCAGTACTTC
TRBJ2-7	.	TRBV21-1	.	CASSKEQRRSHEQYF	TGTGCCAGCAGCAAAGAACAGAGGAGATCTCACGAGCAGTACTTC
TRBJ2-5	.	TRBV7-8	TRBD1	CASSLGDRGAVTQYF	TGTGCCAGCAGCTTGGGGGACAGGGGCGCGGTGACCCAGTACTTC
TRBJ1-2	.	TRBV27	.	CASSLKGGSSYGYTF	TGTGCCAGCAGTTTAAAAGGGGGGAGTAGCTATGGCTACACCTTC
TRBJ1-5	.	TRBV6-1	.	CASRTGQLNQPQHF	TGTGCCAGCAGGACCGGACAGCTGAATCAGCCCCAGCATTTT